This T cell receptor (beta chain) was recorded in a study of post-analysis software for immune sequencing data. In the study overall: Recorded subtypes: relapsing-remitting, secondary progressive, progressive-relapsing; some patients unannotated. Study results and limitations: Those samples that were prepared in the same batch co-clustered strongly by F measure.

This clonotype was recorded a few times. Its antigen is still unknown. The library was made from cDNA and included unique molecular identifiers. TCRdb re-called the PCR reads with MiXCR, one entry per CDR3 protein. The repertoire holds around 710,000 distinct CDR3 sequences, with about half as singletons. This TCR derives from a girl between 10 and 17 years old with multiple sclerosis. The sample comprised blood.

The CDR3 sequence: CASSLRREINTDTQYF. The CDR3 bases are TGTGCCAGCAGCCTTCGACGGGAGATCAACACAGATACGCAGTATTTT. The chain is built from TRBV5-6 and TRBJ2-3; a possible D gene is TRBD2 (6 bases). The CDR3 spans 16 residues. The germline gives CDR1 SGHDT, CDR2 YYEEEE. The V end was cut by 4 bases, the J end by 2 bases, with 17 bases between. The full variable domain, completed using reference TRBV5-6 and TRBJ2-3, is DAGVTQSPTHLIKTRGQQVTLRCSPKSGHDTVSWYQQALGQGPQFIFQYYEEEERQRGNFPDRFSGHQFPNYSSELNVNALLLGDSALYLCASSLRREINTDTQYFGPGTRLTVL.